This T cell receptor (beta chain) is drawn from a study of blood T cell repertoires in COVID-19. Turning to the study itself: The analysed material was cDNA or gDNA that came from T cells, B-cell-depleted T cells, or PBMCs.

Libraries were prepared by immunoSEQ multiplex PCR; TCRdb keeps only in-frame clonotypes and omits some of them. The sample yields some 200,000 clones, 85% seen once. This CDR3 region has 13 residues. V lost 6 bases and J lost 1, with 9 bases in between. The sequence was obtained from a woman aged 70-85 years with COVID-19, enrolled during active disease. The sequenced sample was peripheral blood. This chain connects TRBV12-3 or TRBV12-4 to TRBJ1-1, with D perhaps matching TRBD1 (6 bases). The CDR3 sequence is CASRLGQNTEAFF. CDR3 coding DNA: TGTGCCAGCAGGCTGGGACAGAACACTGAAGCTTTCTTT.